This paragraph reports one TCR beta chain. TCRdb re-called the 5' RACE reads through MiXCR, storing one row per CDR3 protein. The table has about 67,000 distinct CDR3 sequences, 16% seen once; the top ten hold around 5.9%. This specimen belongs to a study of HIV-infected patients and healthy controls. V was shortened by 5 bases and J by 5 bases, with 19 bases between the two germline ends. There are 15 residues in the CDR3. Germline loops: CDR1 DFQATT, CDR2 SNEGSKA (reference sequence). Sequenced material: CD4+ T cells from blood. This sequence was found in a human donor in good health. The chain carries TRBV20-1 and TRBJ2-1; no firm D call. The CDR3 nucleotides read TGCAGTGCTGCAATAGCCTACTTTTCCGACAATGAGCAGTTCTTC. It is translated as CSAAIAYFSDNEQFF.